These T cell receptor beta chains were read from a single sample in a study of shared clonotypes between healthy human individuals. TCRdb's copy holds only in-frame clones and misses some; the assay was immunoSEQ multiplex PCR. The table includes some 2 million clones, about 94% detected once. Material for sequencing was naive CD8+ T cells sorted from blood. These receptors were collected from a man between 18 and 29 years old in good health. Each CDR3 is given with its conserved first and last residue. The D gene is left open where the match is weak. The size field is filled for only some rows; it gives once, few, many or a size class.

TRBV5-4	NA	TRBD2	TRBJ2-2	TGTGCCAGCAGCTTGGGTCTAGCGGGAGTGTATGGCGGGGAGCTGTTTTTT	CASSLGLAGVYGGELFF
TRBV5-6	few	NA	TRBJ1-6	TGTGCCAGCAGCTTGGGTCGCGGGGGTGGTTCACCCCTCCACTTT	CASSLGRGGGSPLHF
TRBV4-2	NA	NA	TRBJ2-1	TGTGCCAGCAGCCAAGAAGGCCAGCGGGACAATGAGCAGTTCTTC	CASSQEGQRDNEQFF
TRBV10-2	NA	NA	TRBJ2-2	TGCGCCAGCAGGCCTCCTACAGAATTCGGGGAGCTGTTTTTT	CASRPPTEFGELFF
TRBV27	NA	TRBD1	TRBJ2-2	TGTGCCAGCAGTACCAAGACAGGGACGAAAACCGGGGAGCTGTTTTTT	CASSTKTGTKTGELFF
TRBV7-9	NA	TRBD2	TRBJ2-3	TGTGCCAGCAGCATCCTAGCGGGAAGGAACACAGATACGCAGTATTTT	CASSILAGRNTDTQYF
TRBV4-3	NA	NA	TRBJ2-5	TGCGCCAGCAGCCCCAGGAGGGGAGAGACCCAGTACTTC	CASSPRRGETQYF
TRBV2	NA	NA	TRBJ2-7	TGTGCCAGCATGGGGGAATCCTACGAGCAGTACTTC	CASMGESYEQYF
TRBV28	NA	NA	TRBJ1-2	TGTGCCAGCAGTCCTAGGGGGATGGCTAACTATGGCTACACCTTC	CASSPRGMANYGYTF
TRBV6-6	NA	NA	TRBJ1-1	TGTGCCAGCAGAGAAGCTTTCTTT	CASREAFF
TRBV27	NA	NA	TRBJ2-2	TGTGCCAGCACTCGATCGAACACCGGGGAGCTGTTTTTT	CASTRSNTGELFF
TRBV30	NA	NA	TRBJ2-5	TGTGCCTGGATTAGTGAGGAGACCCAGTACTTC	CAWISEETQYF
TRBV13	NA	NA	TRBJ2-7	TGTGCCAGCAGCTTAGGCCCCAGGAGTACCCCCTACGAGCAGTACTTC	CASSLGPRSTPYEQYF
TRBV7-9	NA	NA	TRBJ2-5	TGTGCCAGCAGCTCTCCCTACCCGGCGGGGGAGACCCAGTACTTC	CASSSPYPAGETQYF
TRBV5-8	NA	TRBD1	TRBJ2-1	TGTGCCAGCAGCGCGACCACGACAGGGATAGGGAATGAGCAGTTCTTC	CASSATTTGIGNEQFF
TRBV9	NA	NA	TRBJ1-1	TGTGCCAGCAGCACCCCGGGGGAGGGCACTGAAGCTTTCTTT	CASSTPGEGTEAFF
TRBV10-3	NA	TRBD1	TRBJ2-7	TGTGCCATCAGTGAGTCGAGGTCCAACAGGGGCTTTCCGTACGAGCAGTACTTC	CAISESRSNRGFPYEQYF
TRBV7-9	NA	NA	TRBJ2-3	TGTGCCAGCAGCCCTAATCTCGGGACCGCCAGCACAGATACGCAGTATTTT	CASSPNLGTASTDTQYF
TRBV7-6	once	NA	TRBJ2-5	TGTGCCAGCAGCCTAAGGACCCGGGGAGAGACCCAGTACTTC	CASSLRTRGETQYF
TRBV9	NA	TRBD1	TRBJ2-7	TGTGCCAGCAGCCGCCGGGACAGGGGCTCCTACGAGCAGTACTTC	CASSRRDRGSYEQYF
TRBV7-7	NA	NA	TRBJ2-7	TGTGCTAGCAGCTTCGGCAGGGGCTACGAGCAGTACTTC	CASSFGRGYEQYF
TRBV10-2	once	TRBD2	TRBJ2-7	TGCGCCAGCAGTGAGTCGCCCTGGCTAGCGGGGGAACGGGAGCAGTACTTC	CASSESPWLAGEREQYF
TRBV5-6	once	NA	TRBJ1-1	TGTGCCAGCAGCTTGGAGTCGGATCAAGCTTTCTTT	CASSLESDQAFF
TRBV7-9	NA	NA	TRBJ2-7	TGTGCCAGCAGCTTAGAGGCCCTCTCGAGCTCCTACGAGCAGTACTTC	CASSLEALSSSYEQYF
TRBV4-1	NA	TRBD1	TRBJ2-7	TGCGCCAGCAGCTCCCGGACAGGGTTCTACGAGCAGTACTTC	CASSSRTGFYEQYF
TRBV6-5	NA	TRBD1	TRBJ1-1	TGTGCCAGCAGCGCGGGACAGATGAACACTGAAGCTTTCTTT	CASSAGQMNTEAFF
TRBV23-1	NA	TRBD1	TRBJ1-2	TGCGCCAGCATCCCAGACAGGGAAGAAGGCTACACCTTC	CASIPDREEGYTF